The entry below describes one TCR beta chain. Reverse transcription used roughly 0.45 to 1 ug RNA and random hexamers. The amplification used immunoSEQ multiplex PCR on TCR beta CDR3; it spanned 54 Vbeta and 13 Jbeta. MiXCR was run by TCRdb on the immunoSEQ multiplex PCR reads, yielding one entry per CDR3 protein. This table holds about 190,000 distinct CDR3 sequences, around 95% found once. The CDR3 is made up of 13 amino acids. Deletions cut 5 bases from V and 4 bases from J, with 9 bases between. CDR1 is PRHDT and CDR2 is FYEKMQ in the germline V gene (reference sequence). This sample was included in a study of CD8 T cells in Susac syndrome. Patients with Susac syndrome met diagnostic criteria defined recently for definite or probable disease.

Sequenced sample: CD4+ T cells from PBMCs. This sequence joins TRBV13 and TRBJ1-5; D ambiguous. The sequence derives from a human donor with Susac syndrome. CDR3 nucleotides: TGTGCCAGCAGCCCGGACGGGAATCAGCCCCAGCATTTT. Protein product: CASSPDGNQPQHF.